The 6 T cell receptor beta chains in this list originate from one sample, sequenced in a study of cytomegalovirus exposure and HLA in healthy donors. PCR employed 60 Vbeta and 13 Jbeta primers. Some clones are missing from TCRdb's copy, which holds only in-frame ones; the method was immunoSEQ multiplex PCR. Of more than 100,000 clones in the sample, approximately 15% are singletons; the top ten hold 1.5% to 2%. Source material: PBMCs. The receptors stem from a woman between 18 and 29 years old in good health and CMV-seronegative.

This clone appeared a single time. V is TRBV7-2 and J is TRBJ1-5, with TRBD1 identical over 7 bases. V was clipped by 3 bases and J by 3 bases; unmatched bases: 5. Looked up from germline, CDR1 is SGHTA and CDR2 is FQGNSA. The CDR3 spans 15 residues. Here the CDR3 reads CASSFTGTVNQPQHF. CDR3 DNA: TGTGCCAGCAGCTTCACCGGGACAGTCAATCAGCCCCAGCATTTT.

The gene calls are TRBV29-1 and TRBJ2-7; TRBD2 agrees at 15 bases. The CDR3 length is 16 residues. With V trimmed by 4 bases and J by 2 bases, 6 bases remained unmatched. Per the germline V gene, CDR1 is SQVTM and CDR2 is ANQGSEA. The DNA for the CDR3 is TGCAGCGTTGGGACTAGCGGGAGGGCCGGAGCCTACGAGCAGTACTTC. Translation: CSVGTSGRAGAYEQYF.

The gene calls are TRBV13 and TRBJ1-3; no firm D call. Germline V lookup: CDR1 PRHDT, CDR2 FYEKMQ (reference sequence). This CDR3 has 14 residues. V lost 6 bases and J 0 bases, leaving 9 bases between the germline ends. Written as DNA, the CDR3 is TGTGCCAGCAGGCGAGGGAGCTCTGGAAACACCATATATTTT. Its translation is CASRRGSSGNTIYF.

In its sample, this clone was seen a few times. V gene TRBV14 combines with J gene TRBJ1-2; no firm D call. With 5 bases removed from V and 5 bases from J, the gap between germline ends came to 9 bases. This CDR3 is built from 12 residues. In germline, CDR1 is SGHDN, CDR2 FVKESK. The CDR3 nucleotides read TGTGCCAGCAGCGCGGTTGGGTATGGCTACACCTTC. This encodes CASSAVGYGYTF. Variable domain in full (rest from reference TRBV14 and TRBJ1-2): EAGVTQFPSHSVIEKGQTVTLRCDPISGHDNLYWYRRVMGKEIKFLLHFVKESKQDESGMPNNRFLAERTGGTYSTLKVQPAELEDSGVYFCASSAVGYGYTFGSGTRLTVV.

This chain uses TRBV10-1 with TRBJ2-7; D may be TRBD1 (5 bases). Deletions cut 2 bases from V and 7 bases from J, with 15 bases between. Germline-derived CDR1 and CDR2 are WNHNN and SYGVQD (reference sequence). The CDR3 spans 14 residues. CDR3 coding DNA: TGCGCCAGCAGTGAGGTGCCAGGGTTAAGTGAGCAGTACTTC. Translating gives CASSEVPGLSEQYF.

This clone was recorded a few times. The V and J genes are TRBV28 and TRBJ1-2, with D maybe TRBD1 (6 bases). This CDR3 contains 16 residues. Germline V lookup: CDR1 MDHEN, CDR2 SYDVKM. Trimming cost V 4 bases and J 7 bases, with 22 bases left between them. The CDR3 region has the DNA TGTGCCAGCAGTTCCCCCCTGACGACAGGATATGGTGGCTACACCTTC. This sequence encodes CASSSPLTTGYGGYTF.